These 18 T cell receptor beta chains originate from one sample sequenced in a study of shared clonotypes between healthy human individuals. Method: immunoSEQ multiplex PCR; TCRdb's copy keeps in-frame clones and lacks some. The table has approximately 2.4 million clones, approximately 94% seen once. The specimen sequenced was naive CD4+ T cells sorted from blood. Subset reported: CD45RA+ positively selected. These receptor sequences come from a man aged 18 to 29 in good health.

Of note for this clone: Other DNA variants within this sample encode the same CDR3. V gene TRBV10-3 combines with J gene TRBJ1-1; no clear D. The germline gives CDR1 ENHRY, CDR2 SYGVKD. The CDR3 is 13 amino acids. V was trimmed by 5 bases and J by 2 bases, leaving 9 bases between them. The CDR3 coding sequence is TGTGCCATCAGTCGAACGGAAAACACTGAAGCTTTCTTT. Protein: CAISRTENTEAFF.

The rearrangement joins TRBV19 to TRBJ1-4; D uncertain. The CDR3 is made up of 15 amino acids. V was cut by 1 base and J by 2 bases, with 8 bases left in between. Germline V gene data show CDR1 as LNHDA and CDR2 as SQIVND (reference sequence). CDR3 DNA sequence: TGTGCCAGTAGTATAGGCAGATCGACTAATGAAAAACTGTTTTTT. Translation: CASSIGRSTNEKLFF. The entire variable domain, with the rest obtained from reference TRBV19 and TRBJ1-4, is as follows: DGGITQSPKYLFRKEGQNVTLSCEQNLNHDAMYWYRQDPGQGLRLIYYSQIVNDFQKGDIAEGYSVSREKKESFPLTVTSAQKNPTAFYLCASSIGRSTNEKLFFGSGTQLSVL.

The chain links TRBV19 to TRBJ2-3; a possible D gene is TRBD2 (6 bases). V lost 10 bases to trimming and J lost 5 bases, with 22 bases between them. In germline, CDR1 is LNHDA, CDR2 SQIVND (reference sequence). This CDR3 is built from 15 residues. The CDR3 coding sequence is TGTGCCACCACTGATCGGGGAGGAGGTGTAGATACGCAGTATTTT. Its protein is CATTDRGGGVDTQYF.

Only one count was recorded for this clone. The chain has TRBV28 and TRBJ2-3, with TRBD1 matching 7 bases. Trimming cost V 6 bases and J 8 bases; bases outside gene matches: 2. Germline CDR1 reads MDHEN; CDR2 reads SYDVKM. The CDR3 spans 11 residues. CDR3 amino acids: CASSPGGTQYF. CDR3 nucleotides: TGTGCCAGCAGCCCAGGGGGTACGCAGTATTTT.

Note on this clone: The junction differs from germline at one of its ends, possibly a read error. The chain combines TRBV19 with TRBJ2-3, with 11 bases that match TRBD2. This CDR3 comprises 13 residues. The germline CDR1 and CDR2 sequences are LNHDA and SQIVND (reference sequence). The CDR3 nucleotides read TGTGCCAGTAGTATAGCTGGTAGCGGGGGGGAGGATTTT. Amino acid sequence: CASSIAGSGGEDF.

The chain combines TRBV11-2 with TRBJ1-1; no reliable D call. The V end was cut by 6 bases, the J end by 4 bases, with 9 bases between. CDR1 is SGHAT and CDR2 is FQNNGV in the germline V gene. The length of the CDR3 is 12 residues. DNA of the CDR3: TGTGCCAGCAGTTCTATGCGCACTGAAGCTTTCTTT. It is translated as CASSSMRTEAFF.

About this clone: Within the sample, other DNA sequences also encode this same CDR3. CDR3 nucleotides: TGCGCCAGCAGCTACGGACAGGGAGCCTACGAGCAGTACTTC. It translates to CASSYGQGAYEQYF. This chain uses TRBV5-1 with TRBJ2-7, with TRBD1 matching 8 bases. The V segment lost 3 bases and the J segment 2 bases; nucleotides outside the gene matches: 4. The CDR3 loop spans 14 amino acids. Per germline, CDR1 SGHRS and CDR2 YFSETQ.

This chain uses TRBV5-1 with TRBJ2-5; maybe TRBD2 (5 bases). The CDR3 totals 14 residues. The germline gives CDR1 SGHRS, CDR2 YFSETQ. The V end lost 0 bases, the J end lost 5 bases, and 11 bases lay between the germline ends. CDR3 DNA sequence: TGCGCCAGCAGCTTGGATGGCAGGAGGGAGACCCAGTACTTC. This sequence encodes CASSLDGRRETQYF.

In DNA, the CDR3 is TGTGCCAGCAGTCACATCGGGACAGGGGGCTACGAGCAGTACTTC. It encodes CASSHIGTGGYEQYF. J is TRBJ2-7 and V is TRBV28; 11 bases match TRBD1. Losses at the gene ends were 5 bases for V and 3 bases for J; bases not matched to a gene: 6. Per germline, CDR1 MDHEN and CDR2 SYDVKM. The CDR3 has 15 residues.

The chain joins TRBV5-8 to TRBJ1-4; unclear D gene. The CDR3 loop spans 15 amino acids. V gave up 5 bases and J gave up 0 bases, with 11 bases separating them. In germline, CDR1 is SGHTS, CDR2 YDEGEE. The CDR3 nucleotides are TGTGCCAGCAGTTTAGACCCTTCAACTAATGAAAAACTGTTTTTT. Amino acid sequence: CASSLDPSTNEKLFF.

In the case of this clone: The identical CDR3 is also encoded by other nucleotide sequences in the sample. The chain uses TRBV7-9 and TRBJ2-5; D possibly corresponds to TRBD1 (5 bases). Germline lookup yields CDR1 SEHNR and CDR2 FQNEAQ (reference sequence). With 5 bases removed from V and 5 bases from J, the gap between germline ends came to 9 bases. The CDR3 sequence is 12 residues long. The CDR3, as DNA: TGTGCCAGCAGCCCCCCAGGGGAGACCCAGTACTTC. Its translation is CASSPPGETQYF.

DNA of the CDR3: TGTGCCATCAGTGTGGGACAGGCCCTCAATCAGCCCCAGCATTTT. It translates to CAISVGQALNQPQHF. The rearrangement links TRBV10-3 to TRBJ1-5; TRBD1 aligns across 8 bases. From germline, CDR1 is ENHRY and CDR2 SYGVKD. The CDR3 is 15 amino acids. V dropped 4 bases and J dropped 3; count of bases not matched to a gene: 5.

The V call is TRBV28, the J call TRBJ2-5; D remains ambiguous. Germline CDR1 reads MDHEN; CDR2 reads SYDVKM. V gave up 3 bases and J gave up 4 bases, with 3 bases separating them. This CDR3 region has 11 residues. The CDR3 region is CASSFLETQYF. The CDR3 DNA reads TGTGCCAGCAGTTTCTTAGAGACCCAGTACTTC. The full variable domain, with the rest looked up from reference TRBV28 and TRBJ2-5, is DVKVTQSSRYLVKRTGEKVFLECVQDMDHENMFWYRQDPGLGLRLIYFSYDVKMKEKGDIPEGYSVSREKKERFSLILESASTNQTSMYLCASSFLETQYFGPGTRLLVL.

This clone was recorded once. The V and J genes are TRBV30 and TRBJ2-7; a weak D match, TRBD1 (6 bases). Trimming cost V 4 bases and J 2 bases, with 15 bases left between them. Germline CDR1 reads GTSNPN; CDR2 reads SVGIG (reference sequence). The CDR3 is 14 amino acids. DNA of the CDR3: TGTGCCTGGACCGGGACATTGTATCCCTACGAGCAGTACTTC. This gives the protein CAWTGTLYPYEQYF. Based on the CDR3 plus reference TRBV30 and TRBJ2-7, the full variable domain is SQTIHQWPATLVQPVGSPLSLECTVEGTSNPNLYWYRQAAGRGLQLLFYSVGIGQISSEVPQNLSASRPQDRQFILSSKKLLLSDSGFYLCAWTGTLYPYEQYFGPGTRLTVT.

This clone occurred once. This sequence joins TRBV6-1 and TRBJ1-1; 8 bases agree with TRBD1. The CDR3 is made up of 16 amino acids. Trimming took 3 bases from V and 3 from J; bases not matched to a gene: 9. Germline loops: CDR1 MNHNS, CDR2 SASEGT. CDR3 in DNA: TGTGCCAGCAGTGATAGGACAGGGTCCGGCGACACTGAAGCTTTCTTT. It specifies CASSDRTGSGDTEAFF.

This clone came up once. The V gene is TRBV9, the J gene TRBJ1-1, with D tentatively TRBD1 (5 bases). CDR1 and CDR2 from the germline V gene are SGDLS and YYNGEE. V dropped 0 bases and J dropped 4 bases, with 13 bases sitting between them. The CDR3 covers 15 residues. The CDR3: CASSVAGLPGTEAFF. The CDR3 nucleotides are TGTGCCAGCAGCGTAGCAGGGCTACCTGGCACTGAAGCTTTCTTT.

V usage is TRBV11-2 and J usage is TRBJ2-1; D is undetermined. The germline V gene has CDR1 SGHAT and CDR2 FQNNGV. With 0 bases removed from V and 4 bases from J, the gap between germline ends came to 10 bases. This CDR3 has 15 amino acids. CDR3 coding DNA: TGTGCCAGCAGCTTAGATCTTGGCCAGTACAATGAGCAGTTCTTC. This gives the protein CASSLDLGQYNEQFF.

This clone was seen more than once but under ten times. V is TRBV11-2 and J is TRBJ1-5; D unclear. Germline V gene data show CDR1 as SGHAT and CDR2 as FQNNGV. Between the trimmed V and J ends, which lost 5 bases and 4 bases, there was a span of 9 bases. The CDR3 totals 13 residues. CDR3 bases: TGTGCCAGCAGCCAATTGCGGAATCAGCCCCAGCATTTT. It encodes CASSQLRNQPQHF.